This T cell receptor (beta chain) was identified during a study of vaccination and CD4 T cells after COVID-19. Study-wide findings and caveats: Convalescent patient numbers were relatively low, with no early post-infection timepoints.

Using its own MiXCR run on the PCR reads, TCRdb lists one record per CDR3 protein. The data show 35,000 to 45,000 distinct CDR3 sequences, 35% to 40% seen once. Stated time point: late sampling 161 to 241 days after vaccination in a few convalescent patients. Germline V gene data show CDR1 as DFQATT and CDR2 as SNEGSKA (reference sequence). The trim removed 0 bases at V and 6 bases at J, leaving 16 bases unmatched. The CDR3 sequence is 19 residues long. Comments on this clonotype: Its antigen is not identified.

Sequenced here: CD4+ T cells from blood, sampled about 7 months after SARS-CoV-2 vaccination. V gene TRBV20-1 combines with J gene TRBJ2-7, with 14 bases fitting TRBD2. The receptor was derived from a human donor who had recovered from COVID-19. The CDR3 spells CSARDAQGLAGVEGREQYF. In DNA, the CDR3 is TGCAGTGCTAGAGACGCACAGGGACTAGCGGGAGTTGAGGGCCGCGAGCAGTACTTC.